This T cell receptor (beta chain) was captured in a study of blood T cell repertoires in COVID-19. Profiling relied on immunoSEQ multiplex PCR, and the TCRdb table lists in-frame clones only, not all of them. The sample lists about 130,000 clones, roughly four fifths seen once, with approximately 9.2% in the top ten. Per germline, CDR1 MNHEY and CDR2 SVGEGT. The junction had 1 base not matched to a gene; V was cut back by 2 bases and J by 3 bases. The CDR3 has 15 amino acids. The rearrangement links TRBV6-2 or TRBV6-3 to TRBJ2-3; 11 nucleotides line up with TRBD2. The sequenced sample consisted of PBMCs or T cells enriched from blood (not recorded which). The receptor comes from a man aged 50-60 years who had recovered from COVID-19. The CDR3 DNA reads as TGTGCCAGCAGTTACGGGACTAGCGGTACAGATACGCAGTATTTT. It codes for CASSYGTSGTDTQYF.